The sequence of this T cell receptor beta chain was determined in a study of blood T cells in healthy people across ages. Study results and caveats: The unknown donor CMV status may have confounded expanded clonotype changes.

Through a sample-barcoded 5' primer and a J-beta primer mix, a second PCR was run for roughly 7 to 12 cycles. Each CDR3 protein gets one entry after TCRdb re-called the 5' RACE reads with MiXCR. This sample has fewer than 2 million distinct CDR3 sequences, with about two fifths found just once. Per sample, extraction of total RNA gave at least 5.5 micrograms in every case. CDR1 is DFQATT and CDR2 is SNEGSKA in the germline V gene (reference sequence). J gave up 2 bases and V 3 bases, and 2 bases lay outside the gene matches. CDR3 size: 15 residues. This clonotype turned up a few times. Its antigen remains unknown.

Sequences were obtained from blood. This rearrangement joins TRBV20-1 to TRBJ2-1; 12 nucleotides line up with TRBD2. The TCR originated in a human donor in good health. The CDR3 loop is CSASSSGGAYNEQFF. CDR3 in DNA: TGCAGTGCTAGTTCTAGCGGGGGGGCCTACAATGAGCAGTTCTTC.